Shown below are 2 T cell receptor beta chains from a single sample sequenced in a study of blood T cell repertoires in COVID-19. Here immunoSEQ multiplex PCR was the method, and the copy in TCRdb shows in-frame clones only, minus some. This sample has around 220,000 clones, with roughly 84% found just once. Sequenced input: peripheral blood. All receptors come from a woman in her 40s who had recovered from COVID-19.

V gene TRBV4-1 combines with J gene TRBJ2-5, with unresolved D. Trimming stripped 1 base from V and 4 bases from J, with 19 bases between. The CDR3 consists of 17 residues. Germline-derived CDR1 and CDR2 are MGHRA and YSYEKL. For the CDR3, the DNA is TGCGCCAGCAGCCAAGTGGGCGACGGCCCACTTCGAGAGACCCAGTACTTC. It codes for CASSQVGDGPLRETQYF.

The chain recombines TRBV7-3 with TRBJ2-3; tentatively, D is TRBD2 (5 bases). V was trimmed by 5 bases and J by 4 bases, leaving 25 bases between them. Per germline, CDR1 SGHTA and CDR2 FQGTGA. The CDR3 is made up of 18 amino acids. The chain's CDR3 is CASSPDWLAPLPADTQYF. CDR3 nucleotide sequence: TGTGCCAGCAGCCCCGATTGGTTAGCGCCCCTTCCCGCAGATACGCAGTATTTT.